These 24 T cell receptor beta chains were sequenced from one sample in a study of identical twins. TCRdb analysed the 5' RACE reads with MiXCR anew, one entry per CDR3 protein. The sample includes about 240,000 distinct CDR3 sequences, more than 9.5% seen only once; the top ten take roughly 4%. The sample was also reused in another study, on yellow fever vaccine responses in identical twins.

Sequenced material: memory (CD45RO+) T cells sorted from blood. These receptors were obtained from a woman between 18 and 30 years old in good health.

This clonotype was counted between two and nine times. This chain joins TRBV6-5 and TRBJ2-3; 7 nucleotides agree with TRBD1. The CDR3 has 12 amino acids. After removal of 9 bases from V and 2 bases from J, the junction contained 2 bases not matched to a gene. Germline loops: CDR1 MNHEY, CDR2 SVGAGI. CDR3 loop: CASDRVTDTQYF. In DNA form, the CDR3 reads TGTGCCAGTGACAGGGTCACAGATACGCAGTATTTT.

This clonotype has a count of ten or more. CDR3 amino acids: CASSKTEDSNQPQHF. The CDR3 DNA is TGCGCCAGCAGCAAGACAGAGGATAGCAATCAGCCCCAGCATTTT. The chain combines TRBV5-1 with TRBJ1-5, with D maybe TRBD1 (5 bases). Germline assignment: CDR1 SGHRS and CDR2 YFSETQ. V was pared by 4 bases and J by 0 bases, with 11 bases between. CDR3 length: 15 amino acids.

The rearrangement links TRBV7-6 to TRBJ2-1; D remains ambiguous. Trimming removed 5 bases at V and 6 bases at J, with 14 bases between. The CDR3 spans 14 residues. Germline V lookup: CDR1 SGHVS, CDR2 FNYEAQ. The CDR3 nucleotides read TGTGCCAGCAGCCTATCTCCTTTGGGCAATGAGCAGTTCTTC. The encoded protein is CASSLSPLGNEQFF.

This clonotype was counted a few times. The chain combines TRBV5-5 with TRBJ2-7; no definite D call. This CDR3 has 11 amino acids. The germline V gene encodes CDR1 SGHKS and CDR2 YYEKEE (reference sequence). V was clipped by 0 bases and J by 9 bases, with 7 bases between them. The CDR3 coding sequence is TGTGCCAGCAGCTTGGTGGAGCGGCAGTACTTC. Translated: CASSLVERQYF. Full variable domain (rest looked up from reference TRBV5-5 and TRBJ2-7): DAGVTQSPTHLIKTRGQQVTLRCSPISGHKSVSWYQQVLGQGPQFIFQYYEKEERGRGNFPDRFSARQFPNYSSELNVNALLLGDSALYLCASSLVERQYFGPGTRLTVT.

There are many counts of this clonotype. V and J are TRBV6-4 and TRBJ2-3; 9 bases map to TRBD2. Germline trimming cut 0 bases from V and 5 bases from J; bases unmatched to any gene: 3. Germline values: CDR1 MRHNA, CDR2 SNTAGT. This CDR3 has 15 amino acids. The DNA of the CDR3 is TGTGCCAGCAGTGACTCAGCGCGGGGGGGAGATACGCAGTATTTT. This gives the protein CASSDSARGGDTQYF.

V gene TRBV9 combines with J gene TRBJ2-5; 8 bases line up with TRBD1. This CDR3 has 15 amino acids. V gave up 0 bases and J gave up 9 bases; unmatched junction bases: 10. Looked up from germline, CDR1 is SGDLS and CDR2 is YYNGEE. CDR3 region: CASSVVGQGISPQYF. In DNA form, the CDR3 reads TGTGCCAGCAGCGTAGTTGGACAGGGTATTAGTCCCCAGTACTTC.

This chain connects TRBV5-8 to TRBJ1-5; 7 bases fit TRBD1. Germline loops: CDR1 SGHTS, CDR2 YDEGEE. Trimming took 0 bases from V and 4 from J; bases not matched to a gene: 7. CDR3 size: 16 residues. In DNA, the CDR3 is TGTGCCAGCAGCTTGGGAACGGCAGGGGGGAATCAGCCCCAGCATTTT. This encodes CASSLGTAGGNQPQHF.

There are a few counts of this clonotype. The CDR3 sequence: CASSSLTGEETQYF. Here the CDR3 DNA reads TGTGCCAGCTCATCTCTGACAGGGGAAGAGACCCAGTACTTC. This chain uses TRBV18 with TRBJ2-5; 8 bases map to TRBD1. Germline trimming cut 5 bases from V and 3 bases from J; bases unmatched to any gene: 5. The CDR3 length is 14 residues. The germline V gene has CDR1 KGHSH and CDR2 LQKENI.

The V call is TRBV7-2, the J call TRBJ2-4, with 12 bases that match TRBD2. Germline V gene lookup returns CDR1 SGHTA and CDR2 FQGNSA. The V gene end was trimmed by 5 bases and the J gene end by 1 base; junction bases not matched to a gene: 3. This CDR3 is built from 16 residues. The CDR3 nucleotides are TGTGCCAGCAGCGACGGGACTAGCGGGGCCAAAAACATTCAGTACTTC. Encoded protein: CASSDGTSGAKNIQYF.

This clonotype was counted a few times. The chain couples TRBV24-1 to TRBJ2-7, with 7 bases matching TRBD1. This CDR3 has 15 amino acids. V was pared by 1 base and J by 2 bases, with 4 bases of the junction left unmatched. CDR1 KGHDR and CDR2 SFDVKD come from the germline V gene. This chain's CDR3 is CATSDFSTGTYEQYF. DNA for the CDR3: TGTGCCACCAGTGATTTCTCGACAGGGACCTACGAGCAGTACTTC.

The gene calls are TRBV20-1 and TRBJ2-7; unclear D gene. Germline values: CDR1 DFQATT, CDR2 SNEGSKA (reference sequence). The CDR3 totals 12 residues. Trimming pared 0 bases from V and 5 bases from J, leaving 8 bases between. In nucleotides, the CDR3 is TGCAGTGCTAGAGATCTGTGGGACGAGCAGTACTTC. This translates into CSARDLWDEQYF.

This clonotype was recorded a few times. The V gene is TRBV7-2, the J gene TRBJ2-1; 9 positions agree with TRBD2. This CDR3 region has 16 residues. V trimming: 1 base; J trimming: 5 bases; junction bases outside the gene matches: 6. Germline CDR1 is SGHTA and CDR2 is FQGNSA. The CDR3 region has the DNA TGTGCCAGCAGCTTAGGGCCGGGACTAGCAAACAATGAGCAGTTCTTC. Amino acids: CASSLGPGLANNEQFF.

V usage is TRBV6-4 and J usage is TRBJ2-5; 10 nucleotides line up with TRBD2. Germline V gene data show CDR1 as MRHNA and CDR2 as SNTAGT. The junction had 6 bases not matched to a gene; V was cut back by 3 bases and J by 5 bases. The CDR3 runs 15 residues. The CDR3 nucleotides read TGTGCCAGCAGTGAAGTAGCGGGAGGCTTTGAGACCCAGTACTTC. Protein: CASSEVAGGFETQYF.

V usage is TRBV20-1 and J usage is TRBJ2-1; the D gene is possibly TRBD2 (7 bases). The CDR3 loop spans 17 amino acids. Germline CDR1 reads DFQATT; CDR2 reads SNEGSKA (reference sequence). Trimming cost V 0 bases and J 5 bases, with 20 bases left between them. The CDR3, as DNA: TGCAGTGCTAGAGATTTACGGGGGGCTAGCCAACACAATGAGCAGTTCTTC. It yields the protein CSARDLRGASQHNEQFF.

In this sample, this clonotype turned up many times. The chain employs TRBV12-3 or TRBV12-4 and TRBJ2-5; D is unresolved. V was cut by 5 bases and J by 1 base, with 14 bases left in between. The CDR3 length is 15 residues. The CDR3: CASSRSFGPQETQYF. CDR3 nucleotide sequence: TGTGCCAGCAGTCGTTCCTTCGGGCCCCAAGAGACCCAGTACTTC.

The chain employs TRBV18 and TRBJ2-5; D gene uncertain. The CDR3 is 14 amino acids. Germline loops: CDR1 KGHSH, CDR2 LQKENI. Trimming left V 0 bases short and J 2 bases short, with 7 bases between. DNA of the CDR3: TGTGCCAGCTCACCACCGTCAAGTCAAGAGACCCAGTACTTC. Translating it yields CASSPPSSQETQYF. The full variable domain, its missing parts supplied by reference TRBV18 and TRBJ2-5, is NAGVMQNPRHLVRRRGQEARLRCSPMKGHSHVYWYRQLPEEGLKFMVYLQKENIIDESGMPKERFSAEFPKEGPSILRIQQVVRGDSAAYFCASSPPSSQETQYFGPGTRLLVL.

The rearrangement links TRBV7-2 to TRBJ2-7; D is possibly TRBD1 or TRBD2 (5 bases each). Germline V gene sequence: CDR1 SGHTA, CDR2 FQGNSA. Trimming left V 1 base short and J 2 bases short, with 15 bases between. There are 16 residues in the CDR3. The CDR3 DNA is TGTGCCAGCAGCTTAGTTTCGGGGCTAGGCGCCTACGAGCAGTACTTC. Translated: CASSLVSGLGAYEQYF.

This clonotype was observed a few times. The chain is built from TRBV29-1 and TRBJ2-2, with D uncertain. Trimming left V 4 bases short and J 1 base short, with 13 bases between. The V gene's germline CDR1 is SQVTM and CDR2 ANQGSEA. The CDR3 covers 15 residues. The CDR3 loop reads CSVGRGTWNTGELFF. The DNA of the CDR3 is TGCAGCGTTGGCCGAGGCACCTGGAACACCGGGGAGCTGTTTTTT.

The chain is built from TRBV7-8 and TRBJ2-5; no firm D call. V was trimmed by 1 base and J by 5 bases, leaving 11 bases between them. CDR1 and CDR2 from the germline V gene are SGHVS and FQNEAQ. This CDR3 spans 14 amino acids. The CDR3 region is CASSLGQVHETQYF. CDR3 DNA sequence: TGTGCCAGCAGCTTAGGGCAGGTCCACGAGACCCAGTACTTC. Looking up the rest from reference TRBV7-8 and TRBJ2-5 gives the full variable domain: GAGVSQSPRYKVAKRGQDVALRCDPISGHVSLFWYQQALGQGPEFLTYFQNEAQLDKSGLPSDRFFAERPEGSVSTLKIQRTQQEDSAVYLCASSLGQVHETQYFGPGTRLLVL.

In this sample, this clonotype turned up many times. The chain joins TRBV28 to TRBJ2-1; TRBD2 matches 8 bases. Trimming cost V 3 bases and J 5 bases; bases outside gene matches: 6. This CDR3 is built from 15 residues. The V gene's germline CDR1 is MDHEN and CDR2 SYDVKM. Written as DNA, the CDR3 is TGTGCCAGCAGTTTTGACGGGACTAGTCACAATGAGCAGTTCTTC. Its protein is CASSFDGTSHNEQFF. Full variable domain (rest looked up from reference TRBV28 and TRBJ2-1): DVKVTQSSRYLVKRTGEKVFLECVQDMDHENMFWYRQDPGLGLRLIYFSYDVKMKEKGDIPEGYSVSREKKERFSLILESASTNQTSMYLCASSFDGTSHNEQFFGPGTRLTVL.

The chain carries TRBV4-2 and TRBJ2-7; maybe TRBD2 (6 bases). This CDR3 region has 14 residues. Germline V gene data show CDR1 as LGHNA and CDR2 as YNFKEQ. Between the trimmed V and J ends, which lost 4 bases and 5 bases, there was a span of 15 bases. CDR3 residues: CASSRRDSQDEQYF. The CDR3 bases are TGTGCCAGCAGCCGCCGGGACTCCCAGGACGAGCAGTACTTC.

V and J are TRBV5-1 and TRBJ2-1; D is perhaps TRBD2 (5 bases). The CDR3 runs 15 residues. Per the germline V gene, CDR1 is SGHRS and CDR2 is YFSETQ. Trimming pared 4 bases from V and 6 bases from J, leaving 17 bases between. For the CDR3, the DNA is TGCGCCAGCAGCCGGAGCGCTAGAGGGCCCAATGAGCAGTTCTTC. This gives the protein CASSRSARGPNEQFF.

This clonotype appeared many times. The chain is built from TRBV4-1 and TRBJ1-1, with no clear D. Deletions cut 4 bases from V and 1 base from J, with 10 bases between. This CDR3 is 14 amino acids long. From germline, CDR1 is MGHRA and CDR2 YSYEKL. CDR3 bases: TGCGCCAGCAGCCTATCATCAAGGAACACTGAAGCTTTCTTT. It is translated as CASSLSSRNTEAFF.

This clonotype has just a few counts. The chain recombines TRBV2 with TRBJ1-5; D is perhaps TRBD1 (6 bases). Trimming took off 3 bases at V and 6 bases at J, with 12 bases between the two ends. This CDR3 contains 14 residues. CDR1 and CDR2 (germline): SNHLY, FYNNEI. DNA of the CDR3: TGTGCCAGCAGTGATAGGGGGATTAGTCAGCCCCAGCATTTT. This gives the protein CASSDRGISQPQHF.